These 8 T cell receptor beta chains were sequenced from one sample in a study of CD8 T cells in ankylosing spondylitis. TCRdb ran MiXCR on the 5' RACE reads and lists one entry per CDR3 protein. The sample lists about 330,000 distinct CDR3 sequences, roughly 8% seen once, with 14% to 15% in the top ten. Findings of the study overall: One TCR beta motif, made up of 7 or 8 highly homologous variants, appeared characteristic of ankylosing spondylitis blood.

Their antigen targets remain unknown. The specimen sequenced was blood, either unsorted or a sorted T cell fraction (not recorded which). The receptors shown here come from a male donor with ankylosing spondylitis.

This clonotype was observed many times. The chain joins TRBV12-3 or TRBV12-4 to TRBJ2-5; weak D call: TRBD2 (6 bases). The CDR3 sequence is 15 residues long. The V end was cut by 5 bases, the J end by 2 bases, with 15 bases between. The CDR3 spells CASSPPGRRQETQYF. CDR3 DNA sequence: TGTGCCAGCAGTCCCCCGGGGAGGCGGCAAGAGACCCAGTACTTC.

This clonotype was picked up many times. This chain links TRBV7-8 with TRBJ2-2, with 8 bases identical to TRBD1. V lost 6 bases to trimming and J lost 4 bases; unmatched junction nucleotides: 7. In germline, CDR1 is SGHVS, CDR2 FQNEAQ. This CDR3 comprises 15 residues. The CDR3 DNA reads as TGTGCCAGCAGGGCCGGGACAGGTTCCACCGGGGAGCTGTTTTTT. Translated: CASRAGTGSTGELFF.

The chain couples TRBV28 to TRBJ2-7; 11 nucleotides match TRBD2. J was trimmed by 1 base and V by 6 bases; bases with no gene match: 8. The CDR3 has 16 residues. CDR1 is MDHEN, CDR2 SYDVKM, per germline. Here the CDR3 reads CASSSLPSGRSYEQYF. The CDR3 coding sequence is TGTGCCAGCAGCTCACTCCCTAGCGGGAGGTCCTACGAGCAGTACTTC.

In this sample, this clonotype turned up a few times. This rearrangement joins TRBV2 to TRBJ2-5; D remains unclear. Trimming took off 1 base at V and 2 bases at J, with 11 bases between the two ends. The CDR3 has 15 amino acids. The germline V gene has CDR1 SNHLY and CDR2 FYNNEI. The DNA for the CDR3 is TGTGCCAGCAGTGAAGGTTGGATAGGTCAAGAGACCCAGTACTTC. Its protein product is CASSEGWIGQETQYF.

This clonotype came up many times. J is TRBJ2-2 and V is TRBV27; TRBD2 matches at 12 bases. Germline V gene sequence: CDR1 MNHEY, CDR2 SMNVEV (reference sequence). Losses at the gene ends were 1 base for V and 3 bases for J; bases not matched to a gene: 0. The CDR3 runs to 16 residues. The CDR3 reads CASSLWTSGDTGELFF. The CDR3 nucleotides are TGTGCCAGCAGTTTATGGACTAGCGGGGACACCGGGGAGCTGTTTTTT.

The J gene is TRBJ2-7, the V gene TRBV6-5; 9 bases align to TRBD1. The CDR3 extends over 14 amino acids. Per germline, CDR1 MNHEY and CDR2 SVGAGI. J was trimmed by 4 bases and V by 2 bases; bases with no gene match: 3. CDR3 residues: CASSYGTGTYEQYF. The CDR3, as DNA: TGTGCCAGCAGTTACGGGACAGGGACGTACGAGCAGTACTTC.

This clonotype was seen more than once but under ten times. The chain's CDR3 is CASSYSGEGTDTQYF. The CDR3 DNA reads TGTGCCAGCAGCTATAGCGGAGAGGGCACAGATACGCAGTATTTT. This rearrangement joins TRBV12-3 or TRBV12-4 to TRBJ2-3; D is perhaps TRBD2 (6 bases). V was clipped by 6 bases and J by 1 base, with 14 bases between them. The CDR3 covers 15 residues.

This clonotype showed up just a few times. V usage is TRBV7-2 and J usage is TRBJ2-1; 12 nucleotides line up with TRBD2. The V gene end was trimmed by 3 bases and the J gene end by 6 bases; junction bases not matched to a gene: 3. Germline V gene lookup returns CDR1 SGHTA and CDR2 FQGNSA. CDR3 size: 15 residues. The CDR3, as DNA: TGTGCCAGCAGCTTCCTAGCGGGGGGGGGCAATGAGCAGTTCTTC. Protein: CASSFLAGGGNEQFF.